This passage covers 27 T cell receptor beta chains from one sample sequenced in a study of control samples from healthy donors and cancer patients (dated by TCRdb to between 2020 and 2021). To prepare the library, the immunoSEQ multiplex PCR assay was applied. Entries here come from immuneACCESS through TCRdb and include only in-frame sequences with V and J called. Some clones fail to appear in such tables; in the studies checked, an unresolved V gene covers under half of the shortfall, and the cause of the remainder is unknown. The sample contains just under 60,000 clones, about 92% of them found a single time. Of the sample, roughly 1.6% falls within the top ten clones. Sequencing was carried out using PBMCs. These receptor sequences come from a man between 40 and 49 years old with colorectal cancer.

The CDR3 spells CASSSGQSTDTQYF. In DNA, the CDR3 is TGTGCCAGCAGCTCGGGACAATCTACAGATACGCAGTATTTT. The V and J genes are TRBV6-2 or TRBV6-3 and TRBJ2-3; perhaps TRBD1 as D (6 bases). Germline lookup yields CDR1 MNHEY and CDR2 SVGEGT. CDR3 length: 14 amino acids. Between the trimmed V and J ends, which lost 6 bases and 3 bases, there was a span of 13 bases.

This chain connects TRBV11-2 to TRBJ2-6, with TRBD2 as a possible D gene (7 bases). Germline CDR1 SGHAT, CDR2 FQNNGV. Trimming removed 4 bases from V and 3 bases from J, with 22 bases in between. This CDR3 has 19 residues. For the CDR3, the DNA is TGTGCCAGCAGCTCCCTACAAACGGGGGGCCGCTTTGGGGCCAACGTCCTGACTTTC. This codes for CASSSLQTGGRFGANVLTF.

The genes are TRBV2 and TRBJ1-5; D is perhaps TRBD1 (5 bases). Trimming removed 3 bases at V and 8 bases at J, with 11 bases between. CDR1 and CDR2 (germline): SNHLY, FYNNEI. This CDR3 comprises 13 residues. The CDR3 DNA sequence: TGTGCCAGCAGTGACCGGGGGATAGAGCCCCAGCATTTT. As protein: CASSDRGIEPQHF.

The CDR3 DNA reads as TGTGCCAGCAGCCCCCCCGGGGGATACGAGCAGTACTTC. Translated, it gives CASSPPGGYEQYF. The rearrangement uses TRBV7-9 and TRBJ2-7; maybe TRBD2 (6 bases). Germline lookup yields CDR1 SEHNR and CDR2 FQNEAQ (reference sequence). The CDR3 sequence is 13 residues long. Trimming removed 5 bases from V and 4 bases from J, with 12 bases in between.

Note on this clone: Other DNA sequences in the same sample also yield this CDR3. This chain links TRBV18 with TRBJ2-3; 10 bases are a match to TRBD2. CDR3 length equals 16 residues. The germline V gene has CDR1 KGHSH and CDR2 LQKENI. V was clipped by 2 bases and J by 0 bases; unmatched bases: 2. The CDR3 DNA reads as TGTGCCAGCTCACCAACAGCGGGGGGGAGCACAGATACGCAGTATTTT. Amino acids: CASSPTAGGSTDTQYF.

This chain links TRBV5-6 with TRBJ1-5, with D unresolved. The CDR3 is 14 amino acids. Trimming took off 3 bases at V and 7 bases at J, with 14 bases between the two ends. CDR1 is SGHDT and CDR2 is YYEEEE in the germline V gene. The CDR3, as DNA: TGTGCCAGCAGCTCCCGGCGGGGAATCCAGCCCCAGCATTTT. This sequence encodes CASSSRRGIQPQHF. Complete variable domain (other parts from reference TRBV5-6 and TRBJ1-5): DAGVTQSPTHLIKTRGQQVTLRCSPKSGHDTVSWYQQALGQGPQFIFQYYEEEERQRGNFPDRFSGHQFPNYSSELNVNALLLGDSALYLCASSSRRGIQPQHFGDGTRLSIL.

The table lists this clone with a count of one. J is TRBJ2-5 and V is TRBV11-3, with 8 bases aligning to TRBD1. Germline loops: CDR1 SGHNT, CDR2 YENEEA. Losses at the gene ends were 3 bases for V and 5 bases for J; bases not matched to a gene: 14. The CDR3 spans 17 residues. CDR3 sequence reads: CASSLGVTGAAAETQYF. CDR3 DNA: TGTGCCAGCAGCTTGGGGGTGACAGGGGCGGCGGCTGAGACCCAGTACTTC.

This CDR3 reads CASSPWGGEGSEQYF. The CDR3 DNA follows: TGTGCCAGCAGCCCCTGGGGGGGAGAGGGCTCCGAGCAGTACTTC. The chain recombines TRBV7-8 with TRBJ2-7; the match to TRBD2 covers 7 bases. V was clipped by 5 bases and J by 6 bases; unmatched bases: 13. Germline V CDR1 and CDR2: SGHVS, FQNEAQ. This CDR3 has 15 amino acids.

The chain couples TRBV19 to TRBJ2-3; D is perhaps TRBD1 or TRBD2 (6 bases each). V lost 2 bases to trimming and J lost 0 bases, with 18 bases between them. Germline V lookup: CDR1 LNHDA, CDR2 SQIVND (reference sequence). This CDR3 contains 18 residues. CDR3 sequence reads: CASSISRGQGTSTDTQYF. As DNA, the CDR3 is TGTGCCAGTAGTATAAGCCGGGGGCAAGGGACTAGCACAGATACGCAGTATTTT.

The rearrangement joins TRBV5-1 to TRBJ2-7; D unresolved. CDR3 length equals 15 residues. Germline CDR1 SGHRS, CDR2 YFSETQ. The V and J ends lost 5 bases and 0 bases respectively, with 15 bases between them. For the CDR3, the DNA is TGCGCCAGCAGTTCGGGCCATGGGGTCTCCTACGAGCAGTACTTC. Translation: CASSSGHGVSYEQYF.

The chain has TRBV9 and TRBJ1-2; D may be TRBD1 (6 bases). The CDR3 covers 18 residues. Per the germline V gene, CDR1 is SGDLS and CDR2 is YYNGEE. Trimming shortened V by 4 bases and J by 0 bases, and 22 bases separated the two germline ends. The CDR3 here is CASSPSSGHPGSNYGYTF. For the CDR3, the DNA is TGTGCCAGCAGCCCCTCTTCGGGACACCCGGGCTCTAACTATGGCTACACCTTC.

The V call is TRBV5-4, the J call TRBJ1-2, with D hard to call. This CDR3 has 15 residues. Trimming removed 0 bases from V and 0 bases from J, with 9 bases in between. Looked up from germline, CDR1 is SGHNT and CDR2 is YYREEE (reference sequence). Written as DNA, the CDR3 is TGTGCCAGCAGCTTGGACGGGATCTCTAACTATGGCTACACCTTC. Its protein product is CASSLDGISNYGYTF.

This chain joins TRBV7-2 and TRBJ2-1; 7 bases are a match to TRBD1. This CDR3 comprises 13 residues. V lost 0 bases and J lost 15; bases outside the gene matches: 8. Germline values: CDR1 SGHTA, CDR2 FQGNSA. CDR3 coding DNA: TGTGCCAGCAGCTTAGCCCAGGACAGGCGGGCGTTCTTC. It specifies CASSLAQDRRAFF.

The rearrangement links TRBV19 to TRBJ2-3, with TRBD2 as a possible D gene (6 bases). In germline, CDR1 is LNHDA, CDR2 SQIVND (reference sequence). Trimming took 10 bases from V and 2 from J, leaving 10 bases between them. The CDR3 has 12 residues. The CDR3 spells CATSGDTDTQYF. The CDR3 DNA is TGTGCCACCTCGGGGGACACAGATACGCAGTATTTT.

The rearrangement uses TRBV5-1 and TRBJ2-2; D is undetermined. Germline-derived CDR1 and CDR2 are SGHRS and YFSETQ. CDR3 length: 15 amino acids. V dropped 1 base and J dropped 6 bases, with 13 bases sitting between them. In DNA form, the CDR3 reads TGCGCCAGCAGCTTGAACAATCGAAACGCCGGGGAGCTGTTTTTT. Its protein product is CASSLNNRNAGELFF.

The chain combines TRBV5-1 with TRBJ2-7; possibly TRBD1 for D (6 bases). The CDR3 has 13 residues. Per germline, CDR1 SGHRS and CDR2 YFSETQ. Trimming took 4 bases from V and 6 from J, leaving 14 bases between them. CDR3 in amino acids: CASSEGQNLEQYF. As DNA, the CDR3 is TGCGCCAGCAGCGAGGGACAAAACCTCGAGCAGTACTTC.

V and J are TRBV2 and TRBJ1-2, with D hard to call. The germline CDR1 and CDR2 sequences are SNHLY and FYNNEI. The CDR3 covers 14 residues. The V end lost 3 bases, the J end lost 5 bases, and 13 bases lay between the germline ends. CDR3: CASSDRQGQYGYTF. The CDR3 nucleotides are TGTGCCAGCAGTGATCGGCAAGGCCAGTATGGCTACACCTTC.

The chain is built from TRBV2 and TRBJ2-7; the D is unclear. CDR3 length equals 10 residues. Germline V CDR1 and CDR2: SNHLY, FYNNEI. The ends were cut back, 6 bases at V and 3 bases at J, with 3 bases in the middle. The chain's CDR3 is CASRNYEQYF. CDR3 sequence (DNA): TGTGCCAGCAGAAACTACGAGCAGTACTTC.

The V and J genes are TRBV5-6 and TRBJ2-5; D perhaps matches TRBD2 (5 bases). The CDR3 sequence is 13 residues long. V was trimmed by 0 bases and J by 7 bases, leaving 10 bases between them. Germline CDR1 is SGHDT and CDR2 is YYEEEE. CDR3 bases: TGTGCCAGCAGCTTGGATGTCGGGGTGACCCAGTACTTC. It yields the protein CASSLDVGVTQYF.

The chain links TRBV5-1 to TRBJ1-4; no clear D. The V gene lost 2 bases and the J gene lost 2 bases, with 10 bases spanning the gap. The germline CDR1 and CDR2 sequences are SGHRS and YFSETQ. CDR3 length: 15 residues. The CDR3 sequence: CASSFSRSTNEKLFF. The CDR3, as DNA: TGCGCCAGCAGCTTTTCCAGAAGCACTAATGAAAAACTGTTTTTT.

V usage is TRBV19 and J usage is TRBJ1-3; D remains unclear. Trimming removed 5 bases at V and 2 bases at J, with 13 bases between. Germline V CDR1 and CDR2: LNHDA, SQIVND (reference sequence). The CDR3 contains 15 residues. The CDR3: CASSWWAVPGNTIYF. The DNA of the CDR3 is TGTGCCAGTAGTTGGTGGGCAGTCCCTGGAAACACCATATATTTT.

This clone occurred once. The chain joins TRBV19 to TRBJ1-1; no clear D gene. Germline CDR1 and CDR2: LNHDA and SQIVND (reference sequence). The CDR3 runs to 15 residues. Trimming stripped 6 bases from V and 5 bases from J, with 19 bases between. CDR3 amino acids: CASSNLLGVGTEAFF. In nucleotides, the CDR3 is TGTGCCAGTAGCAACCTCCTCGGGGTAGGAACTGAAGCTTTCTTT. Full variable domain (missing parts from reference TRBV19 and TRBJ1-1): DGGITQSPKYLFRKEGQNVTLSCEQNLNHDAMYWYRQDPGQGLRLIYYSQIVNDFQKGDIAEGYSVSREKKESFPLTVTSAQKNPTAFYLCASSNLLGVGTEAFFGQGTRLTVV.

The J gene is TRBJ1-5, the V gene TRBV6-5, with TRBD1 matching over 8 bases. Germline values: CDR1 MNHEY, CDR2 SVGAGI. The CDR3 is 15 amino acids. With V trimmed by 5 bases and J by 3 bases, 6 bases remained unmatched. The CDR3 DNA reads as TGTGCCAGCAGTCCCACAGGGGGAATCAATCAGCCCCAGCATTTT. This codes for CASSPTGGINQPQHF.

The sample holds a few counts of this clone. The genes are TRBV6-1 and TRBJ1-3; TRBD1 might be the D (5 bases). The CDR3 contains 17 residues. Germline CDR1 reads MNHNS; CDR2 reads SASEGT. V was cut by 2 bases and J by 0 bases, with 14 bases left in between. The CDR3 DNA follows: TGTGCCAGCAGTGAAAGGGGAGGGGTCTTCTCTGGAAACACCATATATTTT. Its protein is CASSERGGVFSGNTIYF.

The rearrangement joins TRBV7-9 to TRBJ2-4, with D hard to call. V dropped 7 bases and J dropped 4 bases, with 8 bases sitting between them. CDR3 size: 12 residues. Per germline, CDR1 SEHNR and CDR2 FQNEAQ (reference sequence). CDR3 sequence (DNA): TGTGCCAGCACCCATTCTAAAAACATTCAGTACTTC. Translating gives CASTHSKNIQYF.

This chain links TRBV7-3 with TRBJ2-3; 7 nucleotides line up with TRBD2. The CDR3 is 14 residues long. Germline V lookup: CDR1 SGHTA, CDR2 FQGTGA. V was clipped by 5 bases and J by 1 base; unmatched bases: 3. The DNA of the CDR3 is TGTGCCAGCAGCAACCGGGGGGGCACAGATACGCAGTATTTT. Translating gives CASSNRGGTDTQYF.

The gene calls are TRBV3-1 (or the pseudogene TRBV3-2) and TRBJ1-3; D may be TRBD1 (5 bases). In germline, CDR1 is LGHDT, CDR2 YNNKEL (reference sequence). Trimming took 2 bases from V and 0 from J, leaving 17 bases between them. This CDR3 has 18 residues. CDR3 nucleotide sequence: TGTGCCAGCAGCCAATTTCGGGGGGGGAGAACCTCTGGAAACACCATATATTTT. This translates into CASSQFRGGRTSGNTIYF.